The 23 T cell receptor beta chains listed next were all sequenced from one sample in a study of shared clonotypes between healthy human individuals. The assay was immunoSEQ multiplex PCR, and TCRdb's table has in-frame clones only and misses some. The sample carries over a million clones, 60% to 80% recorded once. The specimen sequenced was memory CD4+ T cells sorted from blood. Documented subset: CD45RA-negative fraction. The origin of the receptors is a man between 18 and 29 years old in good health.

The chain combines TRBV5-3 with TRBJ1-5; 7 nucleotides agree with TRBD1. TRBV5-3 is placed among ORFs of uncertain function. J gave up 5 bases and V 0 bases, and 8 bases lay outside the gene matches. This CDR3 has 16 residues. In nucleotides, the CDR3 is TGTGCCAGAAGCTTGGGTAGGGGCAGGGGGTATCAGCCCCAGCATTTT. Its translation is CARSLGRGRGYQPQHF.

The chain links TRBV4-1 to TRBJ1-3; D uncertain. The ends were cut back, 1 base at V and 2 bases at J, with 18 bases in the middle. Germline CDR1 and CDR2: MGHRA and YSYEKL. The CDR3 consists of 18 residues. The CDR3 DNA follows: TGCGCCAGCAGCCAAGGTGTTAGTTCCCGGATCCCTGGAAACACCATATATTTT. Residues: CASSQGVSSRIPGNTIYF.

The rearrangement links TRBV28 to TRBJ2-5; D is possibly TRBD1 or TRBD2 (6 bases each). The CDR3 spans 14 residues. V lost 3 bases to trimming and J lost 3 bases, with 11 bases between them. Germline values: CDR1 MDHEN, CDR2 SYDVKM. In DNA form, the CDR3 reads TGTGCCAGCAGTTTTGGGGGGCACGAAGAGACCCAGTACTTC. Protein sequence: CASSFGGHEETQYF.

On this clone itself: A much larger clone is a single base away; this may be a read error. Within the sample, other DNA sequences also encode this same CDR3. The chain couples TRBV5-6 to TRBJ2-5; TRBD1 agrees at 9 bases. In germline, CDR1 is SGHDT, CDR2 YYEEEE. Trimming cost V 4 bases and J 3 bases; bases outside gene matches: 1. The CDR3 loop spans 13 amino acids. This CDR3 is CASSRDREETQYF. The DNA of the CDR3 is TGTGCCAGCAGCAGGGACAGGGAAGAGACCCAGTACTTC.

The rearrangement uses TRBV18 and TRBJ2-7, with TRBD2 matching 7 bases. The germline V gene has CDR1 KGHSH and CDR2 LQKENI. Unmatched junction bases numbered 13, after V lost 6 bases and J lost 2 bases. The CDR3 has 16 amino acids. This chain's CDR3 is CASSRSGLADPYEQYF. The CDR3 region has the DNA TGTGCCAGCTCGCGGTCGGGGCTAGCGGATCCCTACGAGCAGTACTTC.

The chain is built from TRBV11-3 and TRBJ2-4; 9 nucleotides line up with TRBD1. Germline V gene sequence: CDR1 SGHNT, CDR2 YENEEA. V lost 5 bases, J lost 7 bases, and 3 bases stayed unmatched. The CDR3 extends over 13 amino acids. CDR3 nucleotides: TGTGCCAGCAGCCCCGGGACAGGGAACATTCAGTACTTC. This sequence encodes CASSPGTGNIQYF.

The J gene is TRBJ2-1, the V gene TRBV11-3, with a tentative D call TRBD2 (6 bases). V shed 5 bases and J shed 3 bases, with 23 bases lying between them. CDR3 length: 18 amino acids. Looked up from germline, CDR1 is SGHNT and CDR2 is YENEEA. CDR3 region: CASSPAWDSGPNYNEQFF. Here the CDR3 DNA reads TGTGCCAGCAGCCCCGCTTGGGATAGCGGCCCAAACTACAATGAGCAGTTCTTC.

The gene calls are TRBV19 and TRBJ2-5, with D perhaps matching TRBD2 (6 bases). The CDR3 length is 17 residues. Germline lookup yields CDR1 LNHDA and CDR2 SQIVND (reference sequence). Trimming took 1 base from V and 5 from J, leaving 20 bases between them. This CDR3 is CASSIVGTRGAGETQYF. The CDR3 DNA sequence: TGTGCCAGTAGTATAGTGGGCACCCGGGGCGCGGGGGAGACCCAGTACTTC.

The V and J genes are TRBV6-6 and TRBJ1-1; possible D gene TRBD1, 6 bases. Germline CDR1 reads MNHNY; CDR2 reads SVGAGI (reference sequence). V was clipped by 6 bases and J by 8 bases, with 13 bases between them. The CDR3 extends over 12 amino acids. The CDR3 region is CASSLLGTEAFF. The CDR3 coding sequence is TGTGCCAGCAGCCTTCTCGGGACAGAAGCTTTCTTT.

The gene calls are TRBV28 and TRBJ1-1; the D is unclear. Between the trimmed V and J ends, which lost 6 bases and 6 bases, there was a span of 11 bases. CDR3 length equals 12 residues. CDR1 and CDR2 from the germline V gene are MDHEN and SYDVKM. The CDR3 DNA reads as TGTGCCAGCAGCTCCGGCGACTCTGAAGCTTTCTTT. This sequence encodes CASSSGDSEAFF.

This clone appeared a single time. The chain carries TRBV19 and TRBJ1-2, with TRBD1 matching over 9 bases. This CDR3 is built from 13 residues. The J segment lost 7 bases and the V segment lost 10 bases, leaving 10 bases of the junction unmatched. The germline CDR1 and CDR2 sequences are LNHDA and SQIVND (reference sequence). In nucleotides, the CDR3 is TGTGCCACGGCTCGGGACAGGGAGGTTGGCTACACCTTC. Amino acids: CATARDREVGYTF.

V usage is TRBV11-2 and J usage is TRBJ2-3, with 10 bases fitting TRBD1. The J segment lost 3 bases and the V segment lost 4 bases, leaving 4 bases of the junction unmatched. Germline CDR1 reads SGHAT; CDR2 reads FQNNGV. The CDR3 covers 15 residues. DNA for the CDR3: TGTGCCAGCAGCTGGACAGGGGGTTGGACAGATACGCAGTATTTT. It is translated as CASSWTGGWTDTQYF.

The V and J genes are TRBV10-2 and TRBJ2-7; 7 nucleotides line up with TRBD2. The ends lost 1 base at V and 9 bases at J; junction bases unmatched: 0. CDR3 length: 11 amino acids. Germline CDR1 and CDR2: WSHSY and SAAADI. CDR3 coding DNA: TGCGCCAGCAGTGAGTGGGAGGGGCAGTACTTC. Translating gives CASSEWEGQYF.

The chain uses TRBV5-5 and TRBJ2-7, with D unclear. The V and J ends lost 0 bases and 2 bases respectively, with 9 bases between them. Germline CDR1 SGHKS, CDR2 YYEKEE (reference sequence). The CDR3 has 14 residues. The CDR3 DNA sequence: TGTGCCAGCAGCTTGGCCCTAAGCACCTACGAGCAGTACTTC. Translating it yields CASSLALSTYEQYF.

The CDR3 DNA sequence: TGCGCCAGCAGAATAACCGGGACTGCGTACAATGAGCAGTTCTTC. It translates to CASRITGTAYNEQFF. The chain couples TRBV5-1 to TRBJ2-1, with TRBD2 as a possible D gene (6 bases). V dropped 5 bases and J dropped 4 bases, with 16 bases sitting between them. Germline V gives CDR1 SGHRS, CDR2 YFSETQ. This CDR3 has 15 amino acids.

CDR3 residues: CASSHTTASSTDTQYF. Here the CDR3 DNA reads TGTGCCAGCAGCCATACAACAGCCTCTAGCACAGATACGCAGTATTTT. The chain employs TRBV5-6 and TRBJ2-3; no clear D gene. The CDR3 covers 16 residues. Trimming cost V 4 bases and J 0 bases, with 15 bases left between them. Germline values: CDR1 SGHDT, CDR2 YYEEEE.

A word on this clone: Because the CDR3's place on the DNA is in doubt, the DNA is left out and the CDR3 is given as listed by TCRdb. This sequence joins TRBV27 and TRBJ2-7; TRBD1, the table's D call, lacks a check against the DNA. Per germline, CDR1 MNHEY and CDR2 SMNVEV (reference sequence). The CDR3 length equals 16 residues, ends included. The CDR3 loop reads CASSSSTGLGSYEQYF.

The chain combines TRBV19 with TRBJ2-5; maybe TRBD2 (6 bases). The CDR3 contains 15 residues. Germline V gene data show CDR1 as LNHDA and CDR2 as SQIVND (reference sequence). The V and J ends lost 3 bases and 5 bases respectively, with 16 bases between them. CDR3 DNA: TGTGCCAGTAGTATGGGGACCGCCGCGGGGGAGACCCAGTACTTC. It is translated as CASSMGTAAGETQYF.

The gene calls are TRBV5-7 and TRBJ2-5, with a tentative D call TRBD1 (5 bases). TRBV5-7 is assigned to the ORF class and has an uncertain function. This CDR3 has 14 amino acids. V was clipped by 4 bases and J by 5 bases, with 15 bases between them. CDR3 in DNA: TGTGCCAGCAGCCATACGGACAATTTGGAGACCCAGTACTTC. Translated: CASSHTDNLETQYF.

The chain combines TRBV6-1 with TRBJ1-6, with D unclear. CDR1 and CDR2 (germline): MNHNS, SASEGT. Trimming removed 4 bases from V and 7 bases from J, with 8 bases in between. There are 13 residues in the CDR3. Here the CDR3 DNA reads TGTGCCAGCAGTGGTTCCGGGAATTCACCCCTCCACTTT. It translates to CASSGSGNSPLHF.

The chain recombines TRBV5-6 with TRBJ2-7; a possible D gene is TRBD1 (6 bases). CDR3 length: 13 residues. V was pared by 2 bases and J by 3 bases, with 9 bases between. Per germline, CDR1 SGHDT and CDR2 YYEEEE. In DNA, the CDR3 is TGTGCCAGCAGCTTTGGACAGAACTACGAGCAGTACTTC. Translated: CASSFGQNYEQYF.

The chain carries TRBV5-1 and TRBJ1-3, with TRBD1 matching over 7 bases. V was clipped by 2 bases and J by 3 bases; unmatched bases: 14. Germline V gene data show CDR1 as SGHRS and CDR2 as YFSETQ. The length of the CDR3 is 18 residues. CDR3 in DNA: TGCGCCAGCAGCTTTATGCAGGGGGGCCGAGGATTTGGAAACACCATATATTTT. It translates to CASSFMQGGRGFGNTIYF. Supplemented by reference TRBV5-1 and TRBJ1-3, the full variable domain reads KAGVTQTPRYLIKTRGQQVTLSCSPISGHRSVSWYQQTPGQGLQFLFEYFSETQRNKGNFPGRFSGRQFSNSRSEMNVSTLELGDSALYLCASSFMQGGRGFGNTIYFGEGSWLTVV.

The CDR3 DNA reads TGTGCCAGCAGCCAAGTAAGGGCAGGCAGTGAGCAGTACTTC. Encoded protein: CASSQVRAGSEQYF. This chain uses TRBV14 with TRBJ2-7; D is undetermined. The V gene lost 1 base and the J gene lost 7 bases, with 14 bases spanning the gap. Germline CDR1 is SGHDN and CDR2 is FVKESK. The length of the CDR3 is 14 residues.